These T cell receptor beta chains were read from a single sample in a study of blood T cell repertoires in COVID-19. Repertoires were generated with immunoSEQ multiplex PCR, while TCRdb's copy carries only in-frame clones and drops some. The table has approximately 210,000 clones, approximately 90% seen once. Sequenced input: peripheral blood. These receptors were obtained from a man aged 70 or older with acute or convalescent COVID-19. Both conserved end residues are part of each CDR3. D genes are given only for firm matches. Rows may omit the clone size; those that give it use once, few, many or a size class.

J gene: TRBJ2-1; D gene: TRBD1; clone size: .; V gene: TRBV29-1; CDR3 protein: CSVPGTGEWAEQFF
J gene: TRBJ2-7; D gene: .; clone size: .; V gene: TRBV6-5; CDR3 protein: CASSYQSGAYEQYF
J gene: TRBJ2-6; D gene: .; clone size: once; V gene: TRBV4-2; CDR3 protein: CASSFSDSGANVLTF
J gene: TRBJ2-1; D gene: TRBD2; clone size: few; V gene: TRBV7-8; CDR3 protein: CASSAMLAGTYNEQFF
J gene: TRBJ2-7; D gene: .; clone size: .; V gene: TRBV28; CDR3 protein: CASRQEGATYEQYF
J gene: TRBJ1-4; D gene: .; clone size: .; V gene: TRBV4-1; CDR3 protein: CASSQAGPLQGNNEKLFF
J gene: TRBJ2-1; D gene: TRBD2; clone size: .; V gene: TRBV6-5; CDR3 protein: CASSYLGLAGSNEQFF
J gene: TRBJ2-7; D gene: TRBD1; clone size: few; V gene: TRBV7-9; CDR3 protein: CASTATGDTRGQYF
J gene: TRBJ1-2; D gene: .; clone size: .; V gene: TRBV7-9; CDR3 protein: CASSLAEWAGANYGYTF
J gene: TRBJ2-5; D gene: .; clone size: .; V gene: TRBV9; CDR3 protein: CASSVAGRNQETQYF
J gene: TRBJ2-7; D gene: .; clone size: .; V gene: TRBV3-1/TRBV3-2; CDR3 protein: CASSQSGQGPYEQYF
J gene: TRBJ1-5; D gene: .; clone size: .; V gene: TRBV24-1; CDR3 protein: CATSDHRVNQPQHF
J gene: TRBJ2-2; D gene: TRBD1; clone size: .; V gene: TRBV3-1/TRBV3-2; CDR3 protein: CASSTQTGWGTGELFF
J gene: TRBJ2-1; D gene: .; clone size: .; V gene: TRBV6-5; CDR3 protein: CASIALGEQFF
J gene: TRBJ1-2; D gene: .; clone size: .; V gene: TRBV20-1; CDR3 protein: CSASNPQGIYGYTF
J gene: TRBJ1-6; D gene: .; clone size: .; V gene: TRBV6-5; CDR3 protein: CASSLRRTVSPLHF
J gene: TRBJ1-2; D gene: .; clone size: .; V gene: TRBV18; CDR3 protein: CASSPGRSYGYTF
J gene: TRBJ2-7; D gene: TRBD1; clone size: few; V gene: TRBV5-1; CDR3 protein: CASSLGGQGANEQYF
J gene: TRBJ2-1; D gene: TRBD1; clone size: .; V gene: TRBV27; CDR3 protein: CASTWTGGGDEQFF
J gene: TRBJ1-2; D gene: TRBD1; clone size: once; V gene: TRBV12-3/TRBV12-4; CDR3 protein: CASSQTGGLTYTF
J gene: TRBJ2-3; D gene: .; clone size: .; V gene: TRBV19; CDR3 protein: CATQPRLGQTDTQYF
J gene: TRBJ1-5; D gene: TRBD1; clone size: .; V gene: TRBV5-8; CDR3 protein: CASSPTVGQGYQPQHF
J gene: TRBJ1-1; D gene: TRBD1; clone size: .; V gene: TRBV9; CDR3 protein: CASSAGNQGGRNTEAFF
J gene: TRBJ2-2; D gene: .; clone size: .; V gene: TRBV5-1; CDR3 protein: CASSPIPQGNTGELFF
J gene: TRBJ2-2; D gene: TRBD1; clone size: .; V gene: TRBV5-1; CDR3 protein: CASSWETGGNSGELFF
J gene: TRBJ2-1; D gene: .; clone size: once; V gene: TRBV24-1; CDR3 protein: CATSDGASVEQFF
J gene: TRBJ2-2; D gene: .; clone size: .; V gene: TRBV5-1; CDR3 protein: CASSRDRNTGELFF
J gene: TRBJ2-2; D gene: .; clone size: .; V gene: TRBV6-1; CDR3 protein: CASSERLAGTGELFF
J gene: TRBJ2-7; D gene: .; clone size: .; V gene: TRBV4-1; CDR3 protein: CASSQDRGASYEQYF
J gene: TRBJ2-7; D gene: TRBD2; clone size: .; V gene: TRBV3-1/TRBV3-2; CDR3 protein: CASSIGAPSGTHYEQYF
J gene: TRBJ2-1; D gene: TRBD2; clone size: .; V gene: TRBV7-2; CDR3 protein: CASSPHSPTSGKYNEQFF
J gene: TRBJ1-4; D gene: .; clone size: .; V gene: TRBV7-2; CDR3 protein: CASSLGGREKLFF
J gene: TRBJ2-1; D gene: TRBD2; clone size: .; V gene: TRBV27; CDR3 protein: CASSLRTSGNEQFF
J gene: TRBJ2-1; D gene: .; clone size: .; V gene: TRBV28; CDR3 protein: CASSLADSLSYNEQFF
J gene: TRBJ1-2; D gene: .; clone size: once; V gene: TRBV7-6; CDR3 protein: CASSLDLGGNGYTF
J gene: TRBJ2-1; D gene: .; clone size: .; V gene: TRBV27; CDR3 protein: CASATQGIEQFF
J gene: TRBJ2-2; D gene: .; clone size: .; V gene: TRBV5-1; CDR3 protein: CASSLSSRSGELFF
J gene: TRBJ2-7; D gene: .; clone size: .; V gene: TRBV5-4; CDR3 protein: CASSGWGDEQYF
J gene: TRBJ1-1; D gene: .; clone size: .; V gene: TRBV3-1/TRBV3-2; CDR3 protein: CASSQRGGGGTEAFF
J gene: TRBJ2-1; D gene: .; clone size: .; V gene: TRBV7-8; CDR3 protein: CASSWHNEQFF